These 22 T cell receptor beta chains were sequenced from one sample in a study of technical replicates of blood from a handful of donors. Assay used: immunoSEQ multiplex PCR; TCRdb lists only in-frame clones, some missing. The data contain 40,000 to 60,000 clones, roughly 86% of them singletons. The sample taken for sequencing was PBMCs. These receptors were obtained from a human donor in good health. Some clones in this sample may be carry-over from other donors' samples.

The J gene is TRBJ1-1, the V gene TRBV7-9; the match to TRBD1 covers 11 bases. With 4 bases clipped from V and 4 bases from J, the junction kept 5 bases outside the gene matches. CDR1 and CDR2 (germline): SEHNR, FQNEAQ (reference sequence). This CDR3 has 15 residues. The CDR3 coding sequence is TGTGCCAGCAGCTCCCAGGGACAGGGGGGCACTGAAGCTTTCTTT. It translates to CASSSQGQGGTEAFF.

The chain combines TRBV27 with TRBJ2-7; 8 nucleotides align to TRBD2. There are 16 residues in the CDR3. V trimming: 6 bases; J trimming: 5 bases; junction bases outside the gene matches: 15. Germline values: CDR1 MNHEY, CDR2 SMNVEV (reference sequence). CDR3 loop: CASSRYGLAGYDEQYF. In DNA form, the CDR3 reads TGTGCCAGCAGCAGATACGGACTAGCAGGTTATGACGAGCAGTACTTC.

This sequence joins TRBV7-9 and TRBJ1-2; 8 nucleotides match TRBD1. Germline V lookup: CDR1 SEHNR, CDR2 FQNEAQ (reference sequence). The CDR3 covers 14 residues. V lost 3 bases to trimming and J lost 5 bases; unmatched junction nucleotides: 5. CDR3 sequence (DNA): TGTGCCAGCAGCTTGCAGGGGGCACGGTATGGCTACACCTTC. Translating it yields CASSLQGARYGYTF.

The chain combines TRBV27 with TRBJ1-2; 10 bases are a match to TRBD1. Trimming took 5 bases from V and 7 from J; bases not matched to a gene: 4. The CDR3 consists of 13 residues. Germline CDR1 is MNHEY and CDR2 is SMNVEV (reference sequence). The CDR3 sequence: CASSARQGAGYTF. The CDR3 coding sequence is TGTGCCAGCAGTGCTCGACAGGGGGCTGGCTACACCTTC.

The CDR3 protein is CASSEGRVSYTF. The CDR3 region has the DNA TGTGCCAGCAGTGAGGGCAGGGTTAGCTACACCTTC. V and J are TRBV2 and TRBJ1-2; tentative D call: TRBD1 (5 bases). Germline CDR1 and CDR2: SNHLY and FYNNEI. The CDR3 runs 12 residues. V was pared by 3 bases and J by 9 bases, with 11 bases between.

In DNA form, the CDR3 reads TGTGCCAGCAGCCAGTTGGGCGAGGGGGCGAGGGAAAAACTGTTTTTT. Amino acid sequence: CASSQLGEGAREKLFF. The chain links TRBV14 to TRBJ1-4, with TRBD1 matching 7 bases. Germline CDR1 and CDR2: SGHDN and FVKESK. Unmatched junction bases numbered 12, after V lost 3 bases and J lost 8 bases. This CDR3 region has 16 residues.

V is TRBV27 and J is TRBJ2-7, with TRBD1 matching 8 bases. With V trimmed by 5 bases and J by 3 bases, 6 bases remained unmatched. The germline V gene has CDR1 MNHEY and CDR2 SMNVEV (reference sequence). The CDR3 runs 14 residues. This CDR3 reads CASSALDRGYEQYF. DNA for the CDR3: TGTGCCAGCAGTGCCTTAGACAGGGGCTACGAGCAGTACTTC.

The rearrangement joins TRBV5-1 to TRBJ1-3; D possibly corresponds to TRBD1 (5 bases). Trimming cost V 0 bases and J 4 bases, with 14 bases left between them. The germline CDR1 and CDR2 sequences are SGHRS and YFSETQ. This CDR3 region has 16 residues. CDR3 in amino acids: CASSLDWGVTGNTIYF. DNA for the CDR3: TGCGCCAGCAGCTTGGACTGGGGGGTTACAGGAAACACCATATATTTT.

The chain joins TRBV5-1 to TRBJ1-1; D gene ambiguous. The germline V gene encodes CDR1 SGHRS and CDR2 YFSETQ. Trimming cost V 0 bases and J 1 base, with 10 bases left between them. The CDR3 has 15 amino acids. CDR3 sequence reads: CASSLDLVKNTEAFF. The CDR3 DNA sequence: TGCGCCAGCAGCTTGGACTTAGTGAAGAACACTGAAGCTTTCTTT.

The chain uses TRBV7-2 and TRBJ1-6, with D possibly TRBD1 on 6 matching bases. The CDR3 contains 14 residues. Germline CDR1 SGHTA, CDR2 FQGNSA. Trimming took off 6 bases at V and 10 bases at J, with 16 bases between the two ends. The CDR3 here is CASSREGVGSPLHF. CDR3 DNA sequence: TGTGCCAGCAGTCGCGAGGGGGTAGGATCACCCCTCCACTTT. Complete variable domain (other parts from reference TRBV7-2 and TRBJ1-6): GAGVSQSPSNKVTEKGKDVELRCDPISGHTALYWYRQSLGQGLEFLIYFQGNSAPDKSGLPSDRFSAERTGGSVSTLTIQRTQQEDSAVYLCASSREGVGSPLHFGNGTRLTVT.

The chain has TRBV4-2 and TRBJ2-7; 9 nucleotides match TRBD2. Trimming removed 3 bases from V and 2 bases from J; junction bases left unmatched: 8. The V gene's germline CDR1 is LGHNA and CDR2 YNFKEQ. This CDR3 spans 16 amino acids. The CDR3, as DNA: TGTGCCAGCAGCCACGATAGCGGGGGCCTTACCTACGAGCAGTACTTC. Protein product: CASSHDSGGLTYEQYF.

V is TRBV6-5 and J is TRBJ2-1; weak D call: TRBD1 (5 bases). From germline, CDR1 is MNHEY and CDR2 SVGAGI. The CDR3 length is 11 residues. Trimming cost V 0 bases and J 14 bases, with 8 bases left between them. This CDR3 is CASSYSGVEFF. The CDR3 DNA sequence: TGTGCCAGCAGTTACTCAGGGGTTGAGTTCTTC.

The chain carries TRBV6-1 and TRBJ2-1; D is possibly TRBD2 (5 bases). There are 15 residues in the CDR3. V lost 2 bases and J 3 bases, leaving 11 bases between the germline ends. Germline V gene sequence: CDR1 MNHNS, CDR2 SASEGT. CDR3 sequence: CASSESEGVYNEQFF. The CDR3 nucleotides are TGTGCCAGCAGTGAATCCGAGGGAGTCTACAATGAGCAGTTCTTC.

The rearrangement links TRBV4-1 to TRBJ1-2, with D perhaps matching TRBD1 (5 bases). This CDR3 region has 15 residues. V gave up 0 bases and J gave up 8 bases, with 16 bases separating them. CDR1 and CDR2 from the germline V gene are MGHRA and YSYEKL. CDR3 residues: CASSQDAGPALGYTF. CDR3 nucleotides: TGCGCCAGCAGCCAAGATGCGGGACCCGCGTTAGGCTACACCTTC.

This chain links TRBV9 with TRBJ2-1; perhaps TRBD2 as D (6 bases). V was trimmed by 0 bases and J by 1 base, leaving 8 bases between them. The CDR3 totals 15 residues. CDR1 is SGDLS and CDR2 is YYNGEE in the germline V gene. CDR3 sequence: CASSVGRGSYNEQFF. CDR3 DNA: TGTGCCAGCAGCGTAGGGCGGGGATCCTACAATGAGCAGTTCTTC.

This CDR3 is CASSQGQRYQETQYF. The CDR3 DNA follows: TGCGCCAGCAGCCAAGGGCAGCGGTACCAAGAGACCCAGTACTTC. The chain links TRBV4-1 to TRBJ2-5, with D possibly being TRBD2 (5 bases). Germline loops: CDR1 MGHRA, CDR2 YSYEKL. The CDR3 totals 15 residues. V was clipped by 1 base and J by 0 bases, with 9 bases between them.

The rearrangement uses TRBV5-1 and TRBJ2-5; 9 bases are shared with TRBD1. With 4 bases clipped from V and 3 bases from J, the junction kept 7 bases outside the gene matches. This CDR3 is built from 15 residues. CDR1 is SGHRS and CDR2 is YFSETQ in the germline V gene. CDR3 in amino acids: CASSLGDRGKETQYF. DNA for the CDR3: TGCGCCAGCAGCCTCGGAGACAGGGGGAAAGAGACCCAGTACTTC.

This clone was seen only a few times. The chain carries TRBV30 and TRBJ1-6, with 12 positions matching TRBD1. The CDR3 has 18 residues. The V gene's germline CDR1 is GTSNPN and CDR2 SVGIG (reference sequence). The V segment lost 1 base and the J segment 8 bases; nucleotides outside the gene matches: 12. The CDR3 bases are TGTGCCTGGAGTGGTGGGACAGGGGGCCCTTTTCTGTATTCACCCCTCCACTTT. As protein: CAWSGGTGGPFLYSPLHF.

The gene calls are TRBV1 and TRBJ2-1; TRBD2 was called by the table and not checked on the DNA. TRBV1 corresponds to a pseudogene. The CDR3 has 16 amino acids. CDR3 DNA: TGCACCAGCAGCGGGATTAACGGACTAGCGGGAGACGAGCAGTTCTTC. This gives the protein CTSSGINGLAGDEQFF.

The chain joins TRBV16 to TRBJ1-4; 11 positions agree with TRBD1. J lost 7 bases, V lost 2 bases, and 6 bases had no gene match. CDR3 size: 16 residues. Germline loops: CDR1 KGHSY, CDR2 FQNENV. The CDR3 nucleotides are TGTGCCAGCAGCCAAGGACAGGGGGCCGTAGGTGAAAAACTGTTTTTT. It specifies CASSQGQGAVGEKLFF.

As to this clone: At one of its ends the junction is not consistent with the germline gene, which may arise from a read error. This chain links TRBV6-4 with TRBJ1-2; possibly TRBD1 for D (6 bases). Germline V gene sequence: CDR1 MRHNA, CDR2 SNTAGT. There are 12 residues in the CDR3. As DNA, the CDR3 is TGTGCCAGCAGTGGCCCCCACAGGGAGCCTCGCTTC. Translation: CASSGPHREPRF.

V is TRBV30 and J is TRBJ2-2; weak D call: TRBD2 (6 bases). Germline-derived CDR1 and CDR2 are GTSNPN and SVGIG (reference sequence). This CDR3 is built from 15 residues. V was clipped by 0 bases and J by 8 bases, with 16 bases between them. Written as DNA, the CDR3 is TGTGCCTGGAGTGTATCGTCGCCCCGGGGGGGGGAGCTGTTTTTT. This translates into CAWSVSSPRGGELFF.